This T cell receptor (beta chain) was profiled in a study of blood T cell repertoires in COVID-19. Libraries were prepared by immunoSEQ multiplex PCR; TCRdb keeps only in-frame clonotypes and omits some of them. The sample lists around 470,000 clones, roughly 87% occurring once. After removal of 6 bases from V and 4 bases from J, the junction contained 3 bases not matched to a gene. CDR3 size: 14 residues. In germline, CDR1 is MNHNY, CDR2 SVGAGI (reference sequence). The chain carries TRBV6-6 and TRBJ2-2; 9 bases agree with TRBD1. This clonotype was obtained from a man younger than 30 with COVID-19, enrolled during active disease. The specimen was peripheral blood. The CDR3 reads CASRQGAPTGELFF. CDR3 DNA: TGTGCCAGCAGACAGGGGGCGCCCACCGGGGAGCTGTTTTTT.